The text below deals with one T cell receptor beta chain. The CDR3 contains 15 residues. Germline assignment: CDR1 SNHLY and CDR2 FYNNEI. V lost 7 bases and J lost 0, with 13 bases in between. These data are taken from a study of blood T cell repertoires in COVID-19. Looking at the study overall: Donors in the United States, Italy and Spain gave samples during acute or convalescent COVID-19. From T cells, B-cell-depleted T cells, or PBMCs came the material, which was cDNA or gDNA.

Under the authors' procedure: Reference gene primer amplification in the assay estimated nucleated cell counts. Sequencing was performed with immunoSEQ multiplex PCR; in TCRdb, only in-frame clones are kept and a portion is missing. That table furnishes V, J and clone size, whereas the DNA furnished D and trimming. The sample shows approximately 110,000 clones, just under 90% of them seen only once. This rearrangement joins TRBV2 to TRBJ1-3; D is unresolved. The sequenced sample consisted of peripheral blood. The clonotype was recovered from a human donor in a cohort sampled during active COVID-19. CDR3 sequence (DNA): TGTGCCAGCACTGGAGGCAGCTACTCTGGAAACACCATATATTTT. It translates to CASTGGSYSGNTIYF.